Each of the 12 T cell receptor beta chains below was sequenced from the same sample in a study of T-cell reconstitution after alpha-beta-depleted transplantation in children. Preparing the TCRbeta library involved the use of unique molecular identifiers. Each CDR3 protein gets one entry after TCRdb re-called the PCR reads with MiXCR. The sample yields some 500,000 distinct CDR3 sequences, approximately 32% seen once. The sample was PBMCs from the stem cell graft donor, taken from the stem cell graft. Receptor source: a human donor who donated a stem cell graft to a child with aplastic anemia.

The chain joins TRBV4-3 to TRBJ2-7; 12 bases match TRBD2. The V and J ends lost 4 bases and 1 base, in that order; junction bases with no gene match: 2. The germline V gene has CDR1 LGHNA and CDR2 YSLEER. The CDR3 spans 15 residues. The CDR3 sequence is CASSLGLAGSYEQYF. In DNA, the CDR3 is TGCGCCAGCAGCCTCGGACTAGCGGGGTCCTACGAGCAGTACTTC.

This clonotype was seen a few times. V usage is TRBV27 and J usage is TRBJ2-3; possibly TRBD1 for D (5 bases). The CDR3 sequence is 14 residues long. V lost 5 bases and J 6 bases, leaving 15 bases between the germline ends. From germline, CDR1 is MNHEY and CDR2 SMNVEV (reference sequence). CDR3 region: CASSLQGLGDTQYF. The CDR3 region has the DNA TGTGCCAGCAGTCTTCAGGGATTGGGGGATACGCAGTATTTT.

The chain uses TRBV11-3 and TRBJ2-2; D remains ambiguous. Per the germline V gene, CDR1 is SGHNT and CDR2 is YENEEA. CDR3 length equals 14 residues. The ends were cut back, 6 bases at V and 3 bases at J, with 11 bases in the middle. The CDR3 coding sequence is TGTGCCAGCAGGACCTATTTTGACACCGGGGAGCTGTTTTTT. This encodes CASRTYFDTGELFF.

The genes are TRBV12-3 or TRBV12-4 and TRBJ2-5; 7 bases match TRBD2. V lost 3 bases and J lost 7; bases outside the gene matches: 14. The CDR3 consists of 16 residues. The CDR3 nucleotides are TGTGCCAGCAGTTTTCGGGGGGACTCAATGAAGGGGACCCAGTACTTC. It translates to CASSFRGDSMKGTQYF.

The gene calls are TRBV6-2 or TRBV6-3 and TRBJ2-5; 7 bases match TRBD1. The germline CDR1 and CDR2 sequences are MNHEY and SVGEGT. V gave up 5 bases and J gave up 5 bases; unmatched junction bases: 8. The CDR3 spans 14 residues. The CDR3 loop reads CASSPTGIQETQYF. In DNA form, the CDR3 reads TGTGCCAGCAGTCCGACAGGGATACAGGAGACCCAGTACTTC.

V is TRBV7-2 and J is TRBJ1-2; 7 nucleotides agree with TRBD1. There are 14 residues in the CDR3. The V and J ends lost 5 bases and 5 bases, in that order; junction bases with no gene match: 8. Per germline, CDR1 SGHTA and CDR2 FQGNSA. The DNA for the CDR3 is TGTGCCAGCAGCCCAGGGACAGCGGCGTATGGCTACACCTTC. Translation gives CASSPGTAAYGYTF.

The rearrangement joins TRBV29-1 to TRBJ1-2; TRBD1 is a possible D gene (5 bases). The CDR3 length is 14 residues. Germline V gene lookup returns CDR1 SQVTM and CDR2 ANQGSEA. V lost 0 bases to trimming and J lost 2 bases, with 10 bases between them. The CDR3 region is CSVEEFRVNYGYTF. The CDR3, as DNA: TGCAGCGTTGAAGAGTTCAGGGTAAACTATGGCTACACCTTC. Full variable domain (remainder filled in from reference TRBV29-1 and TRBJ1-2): SAVISQKPSRDICQRGTSLTIQCQVDSQVTMMFWYRQQPGQSLTLIATANQGSEATYESGFVIDKFPISRPNLTFSTLTVSNMSPEDSSIYLCSVEEFRVNYGYTFGSGTRLTVV.

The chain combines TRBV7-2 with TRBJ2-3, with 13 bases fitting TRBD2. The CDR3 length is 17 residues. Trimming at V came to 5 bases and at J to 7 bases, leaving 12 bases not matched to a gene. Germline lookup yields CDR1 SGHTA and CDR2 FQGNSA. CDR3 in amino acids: CASSTRTSGSLLNTQYF. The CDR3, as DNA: TGTGCCAGCAGCACCCGGACTAGCGGGAGTTTGTTGAATACGCAGTATTTT.

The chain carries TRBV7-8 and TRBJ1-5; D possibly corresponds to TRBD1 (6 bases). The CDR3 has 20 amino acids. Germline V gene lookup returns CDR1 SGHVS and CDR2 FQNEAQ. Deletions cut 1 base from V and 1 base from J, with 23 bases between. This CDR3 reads CASSLVDRQEMILSNQPQHF. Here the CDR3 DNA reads TGTGCCAGCAGCTTAGTCGATAGACAGGAGATGATACTAAGCAATCAGCCCCAGCATTTT.

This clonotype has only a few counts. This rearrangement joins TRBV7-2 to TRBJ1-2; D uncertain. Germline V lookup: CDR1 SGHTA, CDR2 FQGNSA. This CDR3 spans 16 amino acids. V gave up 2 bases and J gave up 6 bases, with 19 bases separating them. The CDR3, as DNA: TGTGCCAGCAGCTTAAGGACTACGGCCCAGGCCCATGGCTACACCTTC. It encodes CASSLRTTAQAHGYTF. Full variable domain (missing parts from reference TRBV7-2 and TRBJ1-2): GAGVSQSPSNKVTEKGKDVELRCDPISGHTALYWYRQSLGQGLEFLIYFQGNSAPDKSGLPSDRFSAERTGGSVSTLTIQRTQQEDSAVYLCASSLRTTAQAHGYTFGSGTRLTVV.

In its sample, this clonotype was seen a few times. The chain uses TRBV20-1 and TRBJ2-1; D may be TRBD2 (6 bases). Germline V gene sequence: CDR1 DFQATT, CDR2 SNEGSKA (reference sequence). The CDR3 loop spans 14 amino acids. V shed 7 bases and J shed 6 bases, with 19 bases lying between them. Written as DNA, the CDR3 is TGCAGTGATGGGACTGACCCGGGGGTCAATGAGCAGTTCTTC. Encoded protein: CSDGTDPGVNEQFF.

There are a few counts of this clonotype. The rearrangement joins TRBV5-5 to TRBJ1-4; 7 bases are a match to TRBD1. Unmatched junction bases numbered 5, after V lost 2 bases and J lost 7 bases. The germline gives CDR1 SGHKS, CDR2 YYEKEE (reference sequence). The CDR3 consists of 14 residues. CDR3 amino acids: CASSFAGGVEKLFF. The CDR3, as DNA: TGTGCCAGCAGCTTCGCAGGGGGTGTTGAAAAACTGTTTTTT.